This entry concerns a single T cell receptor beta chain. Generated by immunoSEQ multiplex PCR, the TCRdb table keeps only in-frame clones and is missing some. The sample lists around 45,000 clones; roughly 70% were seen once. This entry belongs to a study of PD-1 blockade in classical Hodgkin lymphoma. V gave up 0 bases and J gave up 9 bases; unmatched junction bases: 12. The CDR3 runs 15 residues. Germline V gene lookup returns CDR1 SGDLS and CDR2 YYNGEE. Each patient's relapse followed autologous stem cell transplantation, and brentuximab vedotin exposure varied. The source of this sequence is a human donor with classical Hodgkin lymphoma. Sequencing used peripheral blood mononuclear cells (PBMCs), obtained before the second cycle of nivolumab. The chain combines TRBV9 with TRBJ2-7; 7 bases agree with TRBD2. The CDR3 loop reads CASSVGVAGPPGQYF. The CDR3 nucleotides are TGTGCCAGCAGCGTAGGTGTAGCGGGTCCCCCCGGGCAGTACTTC.